This TCR beta chain was captured by sequencing in a study of T-cell reconstitution after alpha-beta-depleted transplantation in children. The ends were cut back, 2 bases at V and 3 bases at J, with 12 bases in the middle. The CDR3 is 14 amino acids. Germline V gene data show CDR1 as SGHRS and CDR2 as YFSETQ. A library of TCRbeta sequences, prepared with unique molecular identifiers, was generated. Each CDR3 protein is one row after TCRdb ran MiXCR on the PCR reads. The sample contains nearly 400,000 distinct CDR3 sequences, roughly 22% of which appear only once. The table lists this clonotype with a few counts.

The TCR was taken from a human donor who donated a stem cell graft to a child with acute myeloid leukemia. The source was PBMCs from the stem cell graft donor, collected from the stem cell graft. This rearrangement joins TRBV5-1 to TRBJ2-7, with a tentative D call TRBD1 (6 bases). CDR3 nucleotide sequence: TGCGCCAGCAGCTTTGTGGACAGTGGCTACGAGCAGTACTTC. Protein sequence: CASSFVDSGYEQYF.